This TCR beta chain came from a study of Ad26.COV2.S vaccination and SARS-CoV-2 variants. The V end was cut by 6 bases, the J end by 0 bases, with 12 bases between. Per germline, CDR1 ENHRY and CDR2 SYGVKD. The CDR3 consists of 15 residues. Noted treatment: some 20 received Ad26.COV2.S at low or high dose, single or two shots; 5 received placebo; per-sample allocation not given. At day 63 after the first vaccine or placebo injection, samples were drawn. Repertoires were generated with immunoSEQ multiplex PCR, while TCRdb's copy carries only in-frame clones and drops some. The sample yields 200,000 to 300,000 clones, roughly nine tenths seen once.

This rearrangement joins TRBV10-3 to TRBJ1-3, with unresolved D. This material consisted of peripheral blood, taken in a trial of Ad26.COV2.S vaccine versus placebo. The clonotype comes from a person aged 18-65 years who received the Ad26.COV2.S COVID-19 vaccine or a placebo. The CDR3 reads CAISQDGNSGNTIYF. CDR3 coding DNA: TGTGCCATCAGCCAAGACGGCAACTCTGGAAACACCATATATTTT.